The source of this T cell receptor beta chain is a study of T cells in Graves' hyperthyroidism and ophthalmopathy (dated by TCRdb to between 2018 and 2021). General notes on the study: A discovery cohort of about a hundred patients, roughly 45 with Graves' ophthalmopathy and 55 to 65 with stable Graves' hyperthyroidism, was used to find distinguishing TCR V-J signatures. An independent validation cohort of around 19 hyperthyroidism patients and more than 15 patients who later progressed to ophthalmopathy tested prospective prediction of ophthalmopathy. For training and testing, the roughly 100 patients in the discovery cohort were randomly divided in a 7:3 ratio. The study also compared thyroid tissue and blood T-cell repertoires from five or six Graves' hyperthyroidism patients. After blood sampling, hyperthyroidism patients were treated with methimazole at a starting dose of 30 mg daily, and ophthalmopathy patients were treated with high-dose intravenous methylprednisolone. According to the paper, TCR Vbeta CDR3 sequencing was carried out on around 140 peripheral blood samples, which came from 40 to 45 ophthalmopathy, around 75 hyperthyroidism and approximately 17 progressor patients.

The germline V gene specifies ENHRY as CDR1 and SYGVKD as CDR2. V is clipped by 2 bases and J by 8 bases, and the sequence between their germline boundaries is 6 bases long. Its CDR3 holds 11 amino acids, cysteine through phenylalanine. Only the CDR3 part of the read is kept: 33 bases, read in frame from the first base. Summary of the overall study and its limitations: In validation, progression to ophthalmopathy was predicted by the model with roughly 69% sensitivity and under 85% specificity, a median of roughly six months before onset. No statistical method was used to fix the sample size in advance, and group allocation was not hidden from the investigators. In cross-validation, a model built on a 13 V-J signature told ophthalmopathy apart from stable hyperthyroidism with 85% to 90% sensitivity and approximately 81% specificity, and in testing the same model reached 80%/75%. Blood samples also contained most of the expanded thyroid clonotypes (frequency above 0.001), which suggests that blood repertoires may reflect thyroid immune responses.

A patient counted as having stable Graves' hyperthyroidism if no progression to ophthalmopathy occurred over 18 months of follow-up. Hyperthyroidism patients were newly diagnosed, with disease duration under 2 months, and aged 18 to 65 years. Exclusion was applied to patients with uncontrolled infections, other autoimmune diseases, pregnancy or lactation. Diagnoses were established on the basis of clinical symptoms, serum thyroxine and TRAb, thyroid ultrasound, and orbital computed tomography. Trizol reagent was used to extract total RNA, and RNA quality was then checked on an Agilent 2100 Bioanalyzer. The TCR beta CDR3 regions were amplified from RNA transcripts. A first-round RT-PCR of the TCR CDR3 used the HTBI primer set with the Qiagen OneStep RT-PCR kit. A second multiplex PCR round built the libraries, followed by size selection and purification. Sequencing of the libraries was done on an Illumina HiSeq2000 using paired-end 100 bp reads. In the authors' own workflow: Raw data were processed with SOAPnuke, discarding reads with adapters, uncalled bases, mean Phred below 15, or no exact constant-primer or identifier match. High-quality paired reads were merged using COPE v1.2.5, and each unique nucleotide sequence was defined as a clonotype. MiTCR v1.1 was used to align clonotypes to the IMGT TRBV, TRBD and TRBJ reference segments. The analysis was restricted to V-J combinations with a frequency above 0.0001, which together covered roughly 99% of the repertoires. The TCS score was defined as F50 (clonal expansion) divided by E x V (chaos), with BLOSUM62-based TCRdist calculated between CDR3 peptides within each V-J. Welch's t-statistics and random forest reduced several hundred V-J features to under 15, which were used in a naive Bayes classifier (R e1071). Thyroid-blood repertoire similarity was quantified with the Morisita-Horn index. Through fastp at Q25 and MiXCR, TCRdb rebuilt clones from the public reads, retaining in-frame beta chains. One record per CDR3 amino acid sequence lists the most common genes and DNA. The V and J calls shown here were made by TCRdb, not taken from the authors' results. The sample table lists a few hundred thousand distinct CDR3 sequences, 35% to 55% of them with a count of one. The ten largest clonotypes hold about 8.3% of the sample.

This clonotype was counted ten times or more. The clone's antigen remains unknown. No base quality values were provided; no much bigger clone lies one nucleotide off. The chain was built from TRBV10-3 and TRBJ1-2; the D gene cannot be resolved reliably. Sequencing was performed on peripheral blood or thyroid tissue (not recorded which). The sequence derives from a woman aged 18-29 years with Graves' hyperthyroidism. The CDR3 sequence is CAISEPGGYTF. The DNA sequence is TGTGCCATCAGTGAGCCGGGCGGCTACACCTTC.